These 30 T cell receptor beta chains share one sample of origin, sequenced in a study of cytomegalovirus exposure and HLA in healthy donors (dated by TCRdb to 2016 to 2017). Libraries were made using the immunoSEQ multiplex PCR assay. A mixture of 60 forward primers for TCR Vbeta segments and 13 reverse primers for TCR Jbeta segments was used in the multiplex PCR. Drawn from immuneACCESS, this table holds only the in-frame rearrangements with V and J called that TCRdb kept. Clones are partly lost; checked studies trace under half to an unresolved V gene and leave the rest unexplained. This sample holds 150,000 to 200,000 clones; 79% were observed only once. The ten largest clones take up 2% to 2.5% of the sample. Material for sequencing was PBMCs. Source of these receptors: a woman aged 50 to 60 in good health and CMV-seronegative.

In this sample, this clone turned up a few times. The rearrangement joins TRBV7-2 to TRBJ1-2; TRBD1 is a possible D gene (5 bases). Germline CDR1 SGHTA, CDR2 FQGNSA. Between the trimmed V and J ends, which lost 6 bases and 4 bases, there was a span of 12 bases. The CDR3 contains 13 residues. The CDR3 protein is CASSSTDTYGYTF. CDR3 nucleotides: TGTGCCAGCAGTTCAACGGACACCTATGGCTACACCTTC.

The V call is TRBV28, the J call TRBJ2-5; TRBD2 matches at 13 bases. The V gene's germline CDR1 is MDHEN and CDR2 SYDVKM. CDR3 length: 20 amino acids. Trimming removed 3 bases from V and 2 bases from J; junction bases left unmatched: 15. CDR3 sequence: CASSFRRTRLAGGRQETQYF. For the CDR3, the DNA is TGTGCCAGCAGTTTCCGACGTACCCGACTAGCGGGAGGAAGACAAGAGACCCAGTACTTC.

This clone was observed a few times. The chain employs TRBV5-1 and TRBJ2-1; 16 bases fit TRBD2. The ends lost 4 bases at V and 9 bases at J; junction bases unmatched: 7. Germline-derived CDR1 and CDR2 are SGHRS and YFSETQ. The CDR3 sequence is 16 residues long. CDR3 amino acids: CASSTGLAGGPSEQFF. CDR3 in DNA: TGCGCCAGCAGCACGGGACTAGCGGGGGGGCCGAGTGAGCAGTTCTTC.

This chain connects TRBV6-5 to TRBJ1-1; D may be TRBD1 (6 bases). From germline, CDR1 is MNHEY and CDR2 SVGAGI. Trimming took off 5 bases at V and 11 bases at J, with 15 bases between the two ends. This CDR3 has 12 amino acids. The CDR3 sequence is CASSDTQGRAFF. In nucleotides, the CDR3 is TGTGCCAGCAGTGATACTCAGGGGCGGGCTTTCTTT.

V gene TRBV5-1 combines with J gene TRBJ1-3; 7 bases fit TRBD1. CDR3 length: 17 amino acids. CDR1 SGHRS and CDR2 YFSETQ come from the germline V gene. With V trimmed by 4 bases and J by 1 base, 11 bases remained unmatched. CDR3: CASSPTINRGSGNTIYF. The CDR3 DNA reads TGCGCCAGCAGCCCGACGATAAACAGGGGATCTGGAAACACCATATATTTT.

The chain combines TRBV4-3 with TRBJ2-2, with TRBD1 identical over 8 bases. There are 19 residues in the CDR3. Germline V gene data show CDR1 as LGHNA and CDR2 as YSLEER. The trim removed 6 bases at V and 6 bases at J, leaving 21 bases unmatched. The CDR3 DNA sequence: TGCGCCAGCAGTCCATCCCGAATAGGACAGGGAACGTTCCCCGGGGAGCTGTTTTTT. Amino acid sequence: CASSPSRIGQGTFPGELFF.

This clone was seen more than once but under ten times. V and J are TRBV5-1 and TRBJ1-2; 10 bases align to TRBD1. V lost 3 bases to trimming and J lost 8 bases; unmatched junction nucleotides: 4. Germline V gives CDR1 SGHRS, CDR2 YFSETQ. This CDR3 spans 13 amino acids. CDR3: CASSYDRGRGYTF. The CDR3 nucleotides read TGCGCCAGCAGCTACGACAGGGGGCGAGGCTACACCTTC.

The CDR3 DNA sequence: TGTGCCAGCAGCGCCCATTCTGGGGCCAACGTCCTGACTTTC. Its protein is CASSAHSGANVLTF. This chain joins TRBV9 and TRBJ2-6, with D uncertain. This CDR3 contains 14 residues. The V and J ends lost 3 bases and 1 base respectively, with 5 bases between them. Germline V gene lookup returns CDR1 SGDLS and CDR2 YYNGEE.

This sequence joins TRBV19 and TRBJ1-5; 7 bases align to TRBD1. J lost 2 bases, V lost 6 bases, and 7 bases had no gene match. This CDR3 has 15 amino acids. Germline V gives CDR1 LNHDA, CDR2 SQIVND (reference sequence). The DNA of the CDR3 is TGTGCCAGTAGGGATACAGGGGTAGGCAATCAGCCCCAGCATTTT. As protein: CASRDTGVGNQPQHF.

This clone occurred a few times. This chain links TRBV19 with TRBJ2-7, with a tentative D call TRBD2 (5 bases). V was pared by 6 bases and J by 0 bases, with 9 bases between. The CDR3 has 13 residues. The V gene's germline CDR1 is LNHDA and CDR2 SQIVND (reference sequence). This chain's CDR3 is CASSKADSYEQYF. The CDR3, as DNA: TGTGCCAGTAGCAAAGCGGACTCCTACGAGCAGTACTTC.

The chain is built from TRBV6-1 and TRBJ1-4; 8 bases fit TRBD1. J gave up 5 bases and V 6 bases, and 5 bases lay outside the gene matches. The CDR3 is made up of 14 amino acids. Germline V gene data show CDR1 as MNHNS and CDR2 as SASEGT. The CDR3 here is CASRVTGGNEKLFF. Here the CDR3 DNA reads TGTGCCAGCAGGGTAACAGGGGGAAATGAAAAACTGTTTTTT.

The rearrangement joins TRBV5-1 to TRBJ2-7; possible D gene TRBD2, 5 bases. The CDR3 is made up of 16 amino acids. Trimming took off 4 bases at V and 9 bases at J, with 26 bases between the two ends. Germline CDR1 and CDR2: SGHRS and YFSETQ. The CDR3 DNA reads TGCGCCAGCAGCCGGAACTACAAGCAGCGGTCGGATGTGCAGTACTTC. Protein: CASSRNYKQRSDVQYF.

This clone appeared a few times. The rearrangement joins TRBV7-8 to TRBJ2-7; D might be TRBD1 (7 bases). With 5 bases removed from V and 9 bases from J, the gap between germline ends came to 17 bases. The CDR3 runs to 13 residues. Germline V gives CDR1 SGHVS, CDR2 FQNEAQ. CDR3 nucleotide sequence: TGTGCCAGCAGCGCGGGACAGTCCCCCCGGCAGTACTTC. Its translation: CASSAGQSPRQYF.

This clone has a handful of counts. The chain couples TRBV7-2 to TRBJ2-1, with 11 positions matching TRBD2. The CDR3 length is 15 residues. V lost 5 bases and J lost 4; bases outside the gene matches: 4. The V gene's germline CDR1 is SGHTA and CDR2 FQGNSA. This CDR3 is CASSQTSGKYNEQFF. The CDR3, as DNA: TGTGCCAGCAGCCAGACTAGCGGGAAATACAATGAGCAGTTCTTC.

The chain is built from TRBV11-2 and TRBJ2-7, with D tentatively TRBD1 (5 bases). The V end was cut by 5 bases, the J end by 7 bases, with 18 bases between. Germline assignment: CDR1 SGHAT and CDR2 FQNNGV. The CDR3 sequence is 14 residues long. CDR3 coding DNA: TGTGCCAGCAGCCCGTCAGGACGACCAGGGGAGCAGTACTTC. This gives the protein CASSPSGRPGEQYF.

Details on this clone: The junction departs from the called germline gene at one end, perhaps through a read error. V gene TRBV27 combines with J gene TRBJ2-7, with unresolved D. This CDR3 has 16 residues. Germline V gene lookup returns CDR1 MNHEY and CDR2 SMNVEV (reference sequence). CDR3 bases: TGTGCCGGCAGTTTATCGAGTCGTTATCGTTCCTACGAGCAGTACTTC. This gives the protein CAGSLSSRYRSYEQYF.

This clone has only a few counts. J is TRBJ2-3 and V is TRBV5-1, with D unclear. Trimming took off 2 bases at V and 0 bases at J, with 10 bases between the two ends. CDR3 length: 15 amino acids. Germline values: CDR1 SGHRS, CDR2 YFSETQ. The CDR3 region has the DNA TGCGCCAGCAGCTTAGGCACTACTAGCACAGATACGCAGTATTTT. This sequence encodes CASSLGTTSTDTQYF.

DNA of the CDR3: TGTGCCAGCAGCGTAGCTTCCACAGGGGTGAACACTGAAGCTTTCTTT. Protein: CASSVASTGVNTEAFF. The chain links TRBV9 to TRBJ1-1; 7 nucleotides match TRBD1. V shed 0 bases, J shed 0 bases, and the junction held 5 bases outside the gene matches. The CDR3 has 16 amino acids. Germline V gene sequence: CDR1 SGDLS, CDR2 YYNGEE.

The rearrangement joins TRBV7-2 to TRBJ1-6, with D tentatively TRBD1 (6 bases). The CDR3 sequence is 14 residues long. The germline CDR1 and CDR2 sequences are SGHTA and FQGNSA. Trimming removed 5 bases at V and 9 bases at J, with 14 bases between. The CDR3 is CASSQAGVGSPLHF. The CDR3 DNA reads as TGTGCCAGCAGCCAGGCAGGGGTGGGTTCACCCCTCCACTTT.

This chain joins TRBV9 and TRBJ2-2, with D tentatively TRBD2 (6 bases). Germline CDR1 SGDLS, CDR2 YYNGEE. The CDR3 consists of 17 residues. V was cut by 1 base and J by 4 bases, with 17 bases left in between. The CDR3 nucleotides read TGTGCCAGCAGCGTATTGGGTCTAGCGAGCACCACCGGGGAGCTGTTTTTT. It specifies CASSVLGLASTTGELFF.

The chain recombines TRBV28 with TRBJ2-1; 12 bases are a match to TRBD1. Germline values: CDR1 MDHEN, CDR2 SYDVKM. V dropped 4 bases and J dropped 15; count of bases not matched to a gene: 13. CDR3 length: 15 amino acids. The CDR3 reads CASSSSGTGGVVVFF. In nucleotides, the CDR3 is TGTGCCAGCAGTTCCTCCGGGACAGGGGGCGTGGTTGTGTTCTTC.

The chain links TRBV11-3 to TRBJ1-1; no clear D. CDR1 and CDR2 from the germline V gene are SGHNT and YENEEA. The CDR3 totals 12 residues. Trimming removed 4 bases from V and 9 bases from J, with 12 bases in between. The CDR3 nucleotides read TGTGCCAGCAGCTCAGGTCGGGGAAAAGCTTTCTTT. It yields the protein CASSSGRGKAFF. The full variable domain, completed using reference TRBV11-3 and TRBJ1-1, is EAGVVQSPRYKIIEKKQPVAFWCNPISGHNTLYWYLQNLGQGPELLIRYENEEAVDDSQLPKDRFSAERLKGVDSTLKIQPAELGDSAVYLCASSSGRGKAFFGQGTRLTVV.

V usage is TRBV28 and J usage is TRBJ1-1; D gene ambiguous. The CDR3 is 15 residues long. The germline gives CDR1 MDHEN, CDR2 SYDVKM. Trimming shortened V by 6 bases and J by 5 bases, and 19 bases separated the two germline ends. The CDR3 nucleotides are TGTGCCAGCAGGGGAGAGGGCACATTGTGGACTGAAGCTTTCTTT. It specifies CASRGEGTLWTEAFF.

This clone occurred a few times. The chain joins TRBV4-3 to TRBJ1-1; possibly TRBD1 for D (6 bases). The V end lost 1 base, the J end lost 3 bases, and 15 bases lay between the germline ends. CDR1 is LGHNA, CDR2 YSLEER, per germline. CDR3 length equals 16 residues. This chain's CDR3 is CASSQVLEGQYTEAFF. DNA of the CDR3: TGCGCCAGCAGCCAAGTCCTGGAAGGACAGTACACTGAAGCTTTCTTT.

The rearrangement uses TRBV30 and TRBJ1-1; TRBD1 might be the D (6 bases). Trimming removed 2 bases at V and 1 base at J, with 11 bases between. This CDR3 comprises 14 residues. CDR1 and CDR2 from the germline V gene are GTSNPN and SVGIG (reference sequence). The CDR3 coding sequence is TGTGCCTGGAGTCGGGACACTCGGAACACTGAAGCTTTCTTT. Translation: CAWSRDTRNTEAFF. Based on the CDR3 plus reference TRBV30 and TRBJ1-1, the full variable domain is SQTIHQWPATLVQPVGSPLSLECTVEGTSNPNLYWYRQAAGRGLQLLFYSVGIGQISSEVPQNLSASRPQDRQFILSSKKLLLSDSGFYLCAWSRDTRNTEAFFGQGTRLTVV.

This clone appeared a single time. V and J are TRBV27 and TRBJ2-3; the match to TRBD2 covers 10 bases. Per the germline V gene, CDR1 is MNHEY and CDR2 is SMNVEV (reference sequence). J lost 2 bases, V lost 8 bases, and 10 bases had no gene match. The CDR3 totals 16 residues. CDR3 region: CASRLPGLADTDTQYF. The CDR3 DNA follows: TGTGCCAGCCGCCTGCCCGGACTAGCGGACACAGATACGCAGTATTTT.

The chain combines TRBV19 with TRBJ1-4; D call uncertain. Germline assignment: CDR1 LNHDA and CDR2 SQIVND (reference sequence). The CDR3 spans 13 residues. The V end lost 3 bases, the J end lost 8 bases, and 10 bases lay between the germline ends. The CDR3 nucleotides read TGTGCCAGTAGTATGTCCCCTCTGGAAAAACTGTTTTTT. This sequence encodes CASSMSPLEKLFF.

The rearrangement uses TRBV23-1 and TRBJ2-7; possibly TRBD1 for D (6 bases). TRBV23-1 is known as an ORF, though its function is uncertain. The CDR3 extends over 17 amino acids. V was cut by 0 bases and J by 3 bases, with 18 bases left in between. The CDR3: CASSQSGMAGAFYEQYF. The CDR3 coding sequence is TGCGCCAGCAGTCAATCCGGGATGGCAGGGGCTTTCTACGAGCAGTACTTC.

The chain carries TRBV27 and TRBJ1-1, with 9 bases that match TRBD1. This CDR3 is built from 16 residues. CDR1 MNHEY and CDR2 SMNVEV come from the germline V gene (reference sequence). Trimming took 3 bases from V and 2 from J; bases not matched to a gene: 7. The CDR3 nucleotides are TGTGCCAGCAGTTTGTACAGGGGGCGTATTAACACTGAAGCTTTCTTT. Protein: CASSLYRGRINTEAFF.

The J gene is TRBJ1-2, the V gene TRBV6-4, with TRBD1 matching 10 bases. This CDR3 is 14 amino acids long. The ends lost 3 bases at V and 7 bases at J; junction bases unmatched: 5. Germline V gene lookup returns CDR1 MRHNA and CDR2 SNTAGT. The DNA of the CDR3 is TGTGCCAGCAGTGAGACAGGGGGCGTCGGTGGCTACACCTTC. Translating gives CASSETGGVGGYTF.